The 17 T cell receptor beta chains listed next were all sequenced from one sample in a study of T-cell memory formation after mild COVID-19 listed by TCRdb under 2021. Library preparation was by 5' RACE. The instrument was an Illumina NovaSeq 6000. Clones were called with MiXCR by TCRdb after fastp trimmed the public reads at Q25, and only in-frame beta chains were retained. A single entry per CDR3 protein holds the most common genes and DNA from its merged rows. A total of tens of thousands of distinct CDR3 sequences appear in this sample, nearly 25% of them only once. Under 45% of the sample is held by the ten biggest clonotypes. The sample consisted of PBMCs or a T cell subset sorted from them (not recorded which). All receptors derive from a man aged 18 to 30 who had mild COVID-19 (a few samples of this study predate the infection). The sample titles of this study are shuffled in the database, so cell type and time point are left out; the donor was told from shared clones.

The chain uses TRBV10-3 and TRBJ1-6; no clear D gene. Per germline, CDR1 ENHRY and CDR2 SYGVKD. The CDR3 length is 13 residues. V lost 10 bases and J lost 7, with 14 bases in between. CDR3 nucleotide sequence: TGTGCCACCAAGTTGGTTTTGAATTCACCCCTCCACTTT. It translates to CATKLVLNSPLHF.

This rearrangement joins TRBV6-5 to TRBJ1-5, with a possible D match to TRBD1 (5 bases). Germline CDR1 is MNHEY and CDR2 is SVGAGI. This CDR3 spans 13 amino acids. V was clipped by 2 bases and J by 6 bases, with 8 bases between them. The CDR3, as DNA: TGTGCCAGCAGTTACAGGGGCAGTCAGCCCCAGCATTTT. Translating gives CASSYRGSQPQHF.

This clonotype has only a few counts. This chain links TRBV4-3 with TRBJ1-5; D possibly corresponds to TRBD1 (5 bases). This CDR3 has 13 residues. Germline V lookup: CDR1 LGHNA, CDR2 YSLEER. V dropped 6 bases and J dropped 6 bases, with 12 bases sitting between them. The CDR3 sequence is CASSSGFLQPQHF. CDR3 bases: TGCGCCAGCAGTTCAGGGTTCCTTCAGCCCCAGCATTTT.

This clonotype was picked up a small number of times. The rearrangement links TRBV4-1 to TRBJ1-2, with D possibly matching TRBD1 (5 bases). This CDR3 has 18 amino acids. Germline V lookup: CDR1 MGHRA, CDR2 YSYEKL. Trimming took off 0 bases at V and 8 bases at J, with 25 bases between the two ends. CDR3 DNA sequence: TGCGCCAGCAGCCAAGATTCGGTCCAAGGGGCGCGAGGTATAGGCTACACCTTC. Its protein is CASSQDSVQGARGIGYTF.

This clonotype was seen only a few times. The rearrangement uses TRBV27 and TRBJ2-7; tentative D call: TRBD1 (6 bases). Trimming shortened V by 5 bases and J by 0 bases, and 8 bases separated the two germline ends. CDR3 size: 13 residues. Germline values: CDR1 MNHEY, CDR2 SMNVEV (reference sequence). The CDR3 loop reads CASSRRGSYEQYV. Written as DNA, the CDR3 is TGTGCCAGCAGTCGCAGGGGCTCCTACGAGCAGTACGTC.

The table lists this clonotype with a few counts. The chain joins TRBV5-1 to TRBJ2-3, with 9 bases matching TRBD2. CDR1 and CDR2 from the germline V gene are SGHRS and YFSETQ. The length of the CDR3 is 17 residues. Germline trimming cut 0 bases from V and 6 bases from J; bases unmatched to any gene: 11. Here the CDR3 reads CASSLEKRGVGADTQYF. The CDR3 DNA reads TGCGCCAGCAGCTTGGAAAAGCGGGGGGTAGGGGCCGATACGCAGTATTTT.

The chain uses TRBV7-2 and TRBJ1-5; no definite D call. Trimming stripped 1 base from V and 0 bases from J, with 10 bases between. The CDR3 spans 16 residues. Germline values: CDR1 SGHTA, CDR2 FQGNSA. The CDR3 protein is CASSLVDPDSNQPQHF. DNA for the CDR3: TGTGCCAGCAGCTTAGTAGACCCGGATAGCAATCAGCCCCAGCATTTT.

The rearrangement joins TRBV15 to TRBJ2-2; possible D gene TRBD1, 6 bases. CDR3 length: 14 residues. Germline CDR1 reads LNHNV; CDR2 reads YYDKDF (reference sequence). V lost 8 bases and J lost 7, with 17 bases in between. This chain's CDR3 is CATFDTGSFGELFF. The CDR3 coding sequence is TGTGCCACCTTCGATACAGGGAGCTTCGGGGAGCTGTTTTTT.

The rearrangement joins TRBV5-1 to TRBJ1-6; D is ambiguous. CDR1 and CDR2 (germline): SGHRS, YFSETQ. CDR3 length: 16 residues. Trimming cost V 7 bases and J 0 bases, with 14 bases left between them. In nucleotides, the CDR3 is TGCGCCAGCGGCGAGGGAATCGGCTCCTATAATTCACCCCTCCACTTT. Translating gives CASGEGIGSYNSPLHF.

The rearrangement uses TRBV6-5 and TRBJ1-2; the D is unclear. CDR3 length: 11 residues. Germline assignment: CDR1 MNHEY and CDR2 SVGAGI. V was cut by 10 bases and J by 3 bases, with 9 bases left in between. This CDR3 reads CATETHYGYTF. DNA for the CDR3: TGTGCCACCGAGACTCACTATGGCTACACCTTC.

The genes are TRBV28 and TRBJ1-6, with D perhaps matching TRBD1 (6 bases). This CDR3 is 15 amino acids long. V was trimmed by 6 bases and J by 7 bases, leaving 16 bases between them. Germline loops: CDR1 MDHEN, CDR2 SYDVKM. CDR3: CASSLWTEANSPLHF. The CDR3 region has the DNA TGTGCCAGCAGCCTTTGGACAGAGGCGAATTCACCCCTCCACTTT.

The chain combines TRBV12-3 or TRBV12-4 with TRBJ1-5; D ambiguous. This CDR3 has 15 residues. The ends were cut back, 3 bases at V and 6 bases at J, with 15 bases in the middle. The CDR3 reads CASSLVGVVGQPQHF. The CDR3 DNA is TGTGCCAGCAGTTTGGTGGGTGTGGTGGGTCAGCCCCAGCATTTT.

This clonotype was seen more than once but under ten times. The chain carries TRBV7-2 and TRBJ2-3; D possibly uses TRBD1 or TRBD2 (6 bases each). Trimming took off 2 bases at V and 2 bases at J, with 11 bases between the two ends. The CDR3 is made up of 15 amino acids. The germline V gene has CDR1 SGHTA and CDR2 FQGNSA. CDR3 nucleotide sequence: TGTGCCAGCAGCTTATGGAGGGGGGACACAGATACGCAGTATTTT. Translation gives CASSLWRGDTDTQYF.

The chain combines TRBV9 with TRBJ2-1; D may be TRBD1 (5 bases). From germline, CDR1 is SGDLS and CDR2 YYNGEE. The ends were cut back, 4 bases at V and 6 bases at J, with 11 bases in the middle. This CDR3 is built from 13 residues. DNA for the CDR3: TGTGCCAGCAGCCCGAGACAGAGCAATGAGCAGTTCTTC. It is translated as CASSPRQSNEQFF.

This clonotype showed up just a few times. The genes are TRBV27 and TRBJ2-3, with 11 bases matching TRBD1. The trim removed 3 bases at V and 8 bases at J, leaving 4 bases unmatched. Germline-derived CDR1 and CDR2 are MNHEY and SMNVEV (reference sequence). The CDR3 has 14 residues. The CDR3, as DNA: TGTGCCAGCAGTTTCGGACAGGGGGCTGGTACGCAGTATTTT. Residues: CASSFGQGAGTQYF.

This clonotype has a handful of counts. V is TRBV2 and J is TRBJ2-7; 11 nucleotides agree with TRBD1. The V gene end was trimmed by 6 bases and the J gene end by 7 bases; junction bases not matched to a gene: 5. The CDR3 length is 13 residues. CDR1 SNHLY and CDR2 FYNNEI come from the germline V gene. For the CDR3, the DNA is TGTGCCAGCAGGGACAGGGGGCTGCGGGAGCAGTACGTC. Protein sequence: CASRDRGLREQYV.

On this clonotype: At one boundary the junction diverges from the germline segment, which might be a read error. The chain uses TRBV12-3 or TRBV12-4 and TRBJ2-3; the D is unclear. This CDR3 contains 10 residues. In nucleotides, the CDR3 is TGTTCCAGCAGTACAGATACGCAGTATTTT. Protein product: CSSSTDTQYF.